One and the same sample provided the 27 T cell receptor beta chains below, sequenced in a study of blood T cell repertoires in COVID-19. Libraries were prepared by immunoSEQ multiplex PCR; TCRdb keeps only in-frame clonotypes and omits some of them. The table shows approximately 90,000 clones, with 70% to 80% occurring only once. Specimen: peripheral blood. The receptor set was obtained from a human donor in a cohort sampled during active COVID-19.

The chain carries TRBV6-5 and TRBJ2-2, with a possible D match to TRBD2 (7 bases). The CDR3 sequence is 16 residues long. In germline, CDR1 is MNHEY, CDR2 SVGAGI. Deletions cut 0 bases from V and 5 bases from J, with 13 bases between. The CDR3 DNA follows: TGTGCCAGCAGTTACTCGGCAGGGAGGGGGACCGGGGAGCTGTTTTTT. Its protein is CASSYSAGRGTGELFF.

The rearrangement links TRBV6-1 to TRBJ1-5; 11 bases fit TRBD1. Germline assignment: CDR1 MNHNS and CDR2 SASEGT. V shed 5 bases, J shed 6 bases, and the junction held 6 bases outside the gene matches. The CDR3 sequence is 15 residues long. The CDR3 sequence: CASSPGQGAAQPQHF. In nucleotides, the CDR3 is TGTGCCAGCAGTCCAGGACAGGGGGCTGCTCAGCCCCAGCATTTT.

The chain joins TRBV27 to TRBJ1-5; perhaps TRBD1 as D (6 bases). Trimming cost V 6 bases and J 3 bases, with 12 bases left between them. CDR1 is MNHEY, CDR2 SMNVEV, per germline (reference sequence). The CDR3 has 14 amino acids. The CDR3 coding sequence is TGTGCCAGCAGGGCAGGGGTTGACAATCAGCCCCAGCATTTT. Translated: CASRAGVDNQPQHF.

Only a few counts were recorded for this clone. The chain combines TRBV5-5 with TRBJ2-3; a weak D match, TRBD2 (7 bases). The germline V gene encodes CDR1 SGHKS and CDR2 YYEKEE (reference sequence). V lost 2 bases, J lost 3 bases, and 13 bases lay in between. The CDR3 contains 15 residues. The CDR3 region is CASSFGGGRTDTQYF. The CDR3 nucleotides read TGTGCCAGCAGCTTTGGCGGGGGCAGGACAGATACGCAGTATTTT.

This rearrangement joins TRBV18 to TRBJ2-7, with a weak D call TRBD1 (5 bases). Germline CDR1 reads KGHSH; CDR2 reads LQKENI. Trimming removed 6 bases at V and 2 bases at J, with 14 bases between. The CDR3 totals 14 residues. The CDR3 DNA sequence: TGTGCCAGCTCCGTCGGGCAGGGTGCCTACGAGCAGTACTTC. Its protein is CASSVGQGAYEQYF.

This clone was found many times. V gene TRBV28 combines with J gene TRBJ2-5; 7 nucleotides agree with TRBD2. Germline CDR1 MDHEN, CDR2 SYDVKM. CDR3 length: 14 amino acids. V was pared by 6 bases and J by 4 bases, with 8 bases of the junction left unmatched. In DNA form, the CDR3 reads TGTGCCAGCAGCCTGGACTCGGGGGGAGAGACCCAGTACTTC. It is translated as CASSLDSGGETQYF.

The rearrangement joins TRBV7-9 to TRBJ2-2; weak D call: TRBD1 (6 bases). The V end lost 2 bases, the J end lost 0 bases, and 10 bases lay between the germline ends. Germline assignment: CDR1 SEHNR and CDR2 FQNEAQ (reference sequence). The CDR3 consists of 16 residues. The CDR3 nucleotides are TGTGCCAGCAGCTTAATGTGGACAGCGAACACCGGGGAGCTGTTTTTT. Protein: CASSLMWTANTGELFF.

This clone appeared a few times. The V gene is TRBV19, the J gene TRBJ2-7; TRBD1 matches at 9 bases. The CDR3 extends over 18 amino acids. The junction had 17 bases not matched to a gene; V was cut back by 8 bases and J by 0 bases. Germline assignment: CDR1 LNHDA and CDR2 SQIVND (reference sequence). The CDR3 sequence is CASSAGQGPPRSSYEQYF. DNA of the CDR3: TGTGCCAGTTCCGCGGGACAGGGACCCCCAAGGAGCTCCTACGAGCAGTACTTC.

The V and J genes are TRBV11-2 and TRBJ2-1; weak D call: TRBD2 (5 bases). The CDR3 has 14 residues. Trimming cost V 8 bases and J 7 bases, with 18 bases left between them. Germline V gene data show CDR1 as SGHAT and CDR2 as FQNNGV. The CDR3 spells CASLYDGVRNEQFF. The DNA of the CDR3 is TGTGCCAGCTTATACGACGGGGTTCGGAATGAGCAGTTCTTC. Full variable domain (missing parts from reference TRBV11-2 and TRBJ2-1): EAGVAQSPRYKIIEKRQSVAFWCNPISGHATLYWYQQILGQGPKLLIQFQNNGVVDDSQLPKDRFSAERLKGVDSTLKIQPAKLEDSAVYLCASLYDGVRNEQFFGPGTRLTVL.

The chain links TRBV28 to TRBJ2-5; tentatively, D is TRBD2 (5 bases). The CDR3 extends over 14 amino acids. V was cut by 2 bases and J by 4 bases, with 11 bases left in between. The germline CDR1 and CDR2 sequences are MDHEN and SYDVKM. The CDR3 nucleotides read TGTGCCAGCAGTTTACCCGGGAATCTAGAGACCCAGTACTTC. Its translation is CASSLPGNLETQYF. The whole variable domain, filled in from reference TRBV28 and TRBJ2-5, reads DVKVTQSSRYLVKRTGEKVFLECVQDMDHENMFWYRQDPGLGLRLIYFSYDVKMKEKGDIPEGYSVSREKKERFSLILESASTNQTSMYLCASSLPGNLETQYFGPGTRLLVL.

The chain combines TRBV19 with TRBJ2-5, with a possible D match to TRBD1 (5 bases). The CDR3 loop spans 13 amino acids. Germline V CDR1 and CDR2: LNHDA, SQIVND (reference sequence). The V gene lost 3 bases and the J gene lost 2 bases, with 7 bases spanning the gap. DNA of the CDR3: TGTGCCAGTAGTATCAGGGTTCAAGAGACCCAGTACTTC. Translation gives CASSIRVQETQYF.

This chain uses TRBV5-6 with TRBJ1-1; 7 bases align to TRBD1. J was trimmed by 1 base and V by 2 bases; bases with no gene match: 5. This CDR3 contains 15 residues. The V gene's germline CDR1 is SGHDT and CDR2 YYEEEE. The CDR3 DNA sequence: TGTGCCAGCAGCTTTCAGGGGGACTGGAACACTGAAGCTTTCTTT. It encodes CASSFQGDWNTEAFF.

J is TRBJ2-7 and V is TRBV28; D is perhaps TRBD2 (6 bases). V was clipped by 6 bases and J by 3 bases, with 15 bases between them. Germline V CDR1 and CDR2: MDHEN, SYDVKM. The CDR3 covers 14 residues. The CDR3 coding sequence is TGTGCCAGCAGCACCGCCGGGAGATTCTACGAGCAGTACTTC. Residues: CASSTAGRFYEQYF. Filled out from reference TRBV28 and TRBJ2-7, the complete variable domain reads DVKVTQSSRYLVKRTGEKVFLECVQDMDHENMFWYRQDPGLGLRLIYFSYDVKMKEKGDIPEGYSVSREKKERFSLILESASTNQTSMYLCASSTAGRFYEQYFGPGTRLTVT.

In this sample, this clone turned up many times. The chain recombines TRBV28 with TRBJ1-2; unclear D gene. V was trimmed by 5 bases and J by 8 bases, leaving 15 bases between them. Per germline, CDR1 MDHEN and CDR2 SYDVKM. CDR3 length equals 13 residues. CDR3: CASSRVGWEGYTF. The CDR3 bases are TGTGCCAGCAGTCGCGTGGGGTGGGAGGGCTACACCTTC.

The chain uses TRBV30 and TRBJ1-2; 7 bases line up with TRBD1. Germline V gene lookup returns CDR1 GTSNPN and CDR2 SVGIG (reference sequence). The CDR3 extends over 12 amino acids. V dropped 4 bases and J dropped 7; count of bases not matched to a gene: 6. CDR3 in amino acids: CAWKTGTFGYTF. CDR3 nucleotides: TGTGCCTGGAAGACAGGGACTTTTGGCTACACCTTC. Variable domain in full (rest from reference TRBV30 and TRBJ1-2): SQTIHQWPATLVQPVGSPLSLECTVEGTSNPNLYWYRQAAGRGLQLLFYSVGIGQISSEVPQNLSASRPQDRQFILSSKKLLLSDSGFYLCAWKTGTFGYTFGSGTRLTVV.

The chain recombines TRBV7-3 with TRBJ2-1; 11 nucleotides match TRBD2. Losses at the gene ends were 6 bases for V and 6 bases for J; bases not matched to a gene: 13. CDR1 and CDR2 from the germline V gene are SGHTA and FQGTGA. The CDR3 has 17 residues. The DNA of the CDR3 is TGTGCCAGCAGACGCGGGACTAGCGGACGGAGGGGCAATGAGCAGTTCTTC. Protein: CASRRGTSGRRGNEQFF.

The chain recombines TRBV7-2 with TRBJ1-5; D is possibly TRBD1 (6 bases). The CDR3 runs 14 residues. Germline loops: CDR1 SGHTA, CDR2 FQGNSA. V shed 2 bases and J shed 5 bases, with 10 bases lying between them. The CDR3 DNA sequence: TGTGCCAGCAGCTTAAGGGGGGGGGATCAGCCCCAGCATTTT. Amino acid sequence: CASSLRGGDQPQHF.

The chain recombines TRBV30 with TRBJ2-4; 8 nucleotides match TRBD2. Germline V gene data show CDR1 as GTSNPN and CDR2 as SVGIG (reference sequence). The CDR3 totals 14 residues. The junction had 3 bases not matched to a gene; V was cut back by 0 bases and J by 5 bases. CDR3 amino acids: CAWSVAGVQNIQYF. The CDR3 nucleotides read TGTGCCTGGAGTGTAGCGGGAGTTCAAAACATTCAGTACTTC.

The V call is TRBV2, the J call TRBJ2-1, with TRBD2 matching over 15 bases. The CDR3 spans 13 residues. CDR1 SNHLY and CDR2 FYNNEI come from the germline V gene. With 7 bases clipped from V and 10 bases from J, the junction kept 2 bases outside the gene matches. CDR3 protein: CASMGLAGGEQFF. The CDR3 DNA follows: TGTGCCAGCATGGGACTAGCGGGAGGCGAGCAGTTCTTC.

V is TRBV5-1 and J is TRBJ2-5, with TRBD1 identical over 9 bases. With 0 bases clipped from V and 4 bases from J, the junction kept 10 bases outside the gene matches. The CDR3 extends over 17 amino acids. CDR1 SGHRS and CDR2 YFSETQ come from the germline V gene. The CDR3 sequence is CASSLAGDRVRAETQYF. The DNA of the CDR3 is TGCGCCAGCAGCTTGGCCGGGGACAGGGTCCGGGCAGAGACCCAGTACTTC.

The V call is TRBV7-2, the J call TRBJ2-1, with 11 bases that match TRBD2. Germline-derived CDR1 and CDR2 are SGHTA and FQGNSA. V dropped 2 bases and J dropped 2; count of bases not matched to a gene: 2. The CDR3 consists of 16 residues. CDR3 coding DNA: TGTGCCAGCAGCTTAAGGGGACTAGCGGCCTACAATGAGCAGTTCTTC. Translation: CASSLRGLAAYNEQFF. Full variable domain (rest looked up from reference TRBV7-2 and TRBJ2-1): GAGVSQSPSNKVTEKGKDVELRCDPISGHTALYWYRQSLGQGLEFLIYFQGNSAPDKSGLPSDRFSAERTGGSVSTLTIQRTQQEDSAVYLCASSLRGLAAYNEQFFGPGTRLTVL.

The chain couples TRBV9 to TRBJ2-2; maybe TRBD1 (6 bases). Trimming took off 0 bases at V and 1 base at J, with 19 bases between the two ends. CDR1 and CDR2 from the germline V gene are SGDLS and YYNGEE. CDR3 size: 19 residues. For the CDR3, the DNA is TGTGCCAGCAGCGTAGCCCAGAAGATTACAGGGTTGAACACCGGGGAGCTGTTTTTT. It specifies CASSVAQKITGLNTGELFF.

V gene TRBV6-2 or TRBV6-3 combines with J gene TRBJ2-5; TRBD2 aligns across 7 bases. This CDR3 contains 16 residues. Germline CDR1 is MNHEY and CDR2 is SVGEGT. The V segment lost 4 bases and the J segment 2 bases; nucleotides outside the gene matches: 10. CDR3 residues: CASSSLGGGTQETQYF. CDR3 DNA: TGTGCCAGCAGTTCTCTCGGGGGAGGGACTCAAGAGACCCAGTACTTC.

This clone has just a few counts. The CDR3 region is CASRFGAQSYNEQFF. The CDR3 DNA sequence: TGTGCCAGCCGGTTTGGGGCGCAATCCTACAATGAGCAGTTCTTC. V is TRBV2 and J is TRBJ2-1, with D perhaps matching TRBD1 (5 bases). Germline CDR1 reads SNHLY; CDR2 reads FYNNEI. The CDR3 spans 15 residues. V shed 8 bases and J shed 1 base, with 15 bases lying between them.

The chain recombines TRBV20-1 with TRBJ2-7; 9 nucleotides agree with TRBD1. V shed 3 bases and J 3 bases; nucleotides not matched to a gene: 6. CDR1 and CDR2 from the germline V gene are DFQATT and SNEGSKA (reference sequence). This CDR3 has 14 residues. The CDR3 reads CSASGTGSSYEQYF. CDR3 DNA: TGCAGTGCTAGTGGGACAGGGAGTAGCTACGAGCAGTACTTC.

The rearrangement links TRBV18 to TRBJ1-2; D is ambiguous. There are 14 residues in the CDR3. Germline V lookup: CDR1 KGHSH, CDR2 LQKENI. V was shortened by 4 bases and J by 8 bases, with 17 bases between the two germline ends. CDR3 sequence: CASSLARSVKGYTF. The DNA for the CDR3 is TGTGCCAGCTCACTCGCACGTTCGGTGAAAGGCTACACCTTC.

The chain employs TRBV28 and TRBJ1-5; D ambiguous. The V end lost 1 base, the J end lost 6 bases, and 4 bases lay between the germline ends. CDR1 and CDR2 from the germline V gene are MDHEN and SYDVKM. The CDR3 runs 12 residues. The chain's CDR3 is CASSLLAQPQHF. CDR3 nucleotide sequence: TGTGCCAGCAGTTTATTGGCTCAGCCCCAGCATTTT.